A single sample is the source of the 22 T cell receptor beta chains below, sequenced in a study of blood T cell repertoires in COVID-19. Only in-frame clones appear in the TCRdb table, and some are missing; sequencing was by immunoSEQ multiplex PCR. The repertoire holds around 250,000 clones, with roughly 83% as singletons. Input material: peripheral blood. The origin of the receptors is a man aged 55-75 years who had recovered from COVID-19.

In this sample, this clone turned up a few times. This chain connects TRBV5-1 to TRBJ1-6; 10 positions agree with TRBD1. Germline V lookup: CDR1 SGHRS, CDR2 YFSETQ. The trim removed 4 bases at V and 10 bases at J, leaving 17 bases unmatched. The CDR3 has 18 residues. As DNA, the CDR3 is TGCGCCAGCAGCCAACCGCCTAAGGGAGGGGACAGGGGCTCACCCCTCCACTTT. Translating it yields CASSQPPKGGDRGSPLHF.

The chain recombines TRBV6-6 with TRBJ2-6; 7 bases fit TRBD2. CDR1 is MNHNY, CDR2 SVGAGI, per germline (reference sequence). V trimming: 1 base; J trimming: 0 bases; junction bases outside the gene matches: 0. The CDR3 runs 16 residues. The CDR3 loop is CASSYWGGSGANVLTF. The CDR3 bases are TGTGCCAGCAGTTACTGGGGGGGCTCTGGGGCCAACGTCCTGACTTTC.

The chain joins TRBV19 to TRBJ2-2; no definite D call. Trimming stripped 3 bases from V and 3 bases from J, with 8 bases between. The germline CDR1 and CDR2 sequences are LNHDA and SQIVND (reference sequence). CDR3 size: 14 residues. The CDR3 reads CASSMGSDTGELFF. In DNA, the CDR3 is TGTGCCAGTAGTATGGGCTCGGACACCGGGGAGCTGTTTTTT. The full variable domain, with the rest looked up from reference TRBV19 and TRBJ2-2, is DGGITQSPKYLFRKEGQNVTLSCEQNLNHDAMYWYRQDPGQGLRLIYYSQIVNDFQKGDIAEGYSVSREKKESFPLTVTSAQKNPTAFYLCASSMGSDTGELFFGEGSRLTVL.

This sequence joins TRBV7-5 and TRBJ1-5; the DNA was not used to check the table's D call, TRBD1. TRBV7-5 has pseudogene status. This CDR3 is 15 amino acids long. CDR3 residues: CARSRGQGSNQPQHF. CDR3 nucleotides: TGTGCCAGAAGCAGGGGACAGGGTAGCAATCAGCCCCAGCATTTT.

This clone has only one observation. This rearrangement joins TRBV19 to TRBJ2-5; a possible D gene is TRBD1 (6 bases). The CDR3 consists of 13 residues. Germline CDR1 LNHDA, CDR2 SQIVND (reference sequence). Trimming took off 7 bases at V and 5 bases at J, with 14 bases between the two ends. CDR3 residues: CASNSGQGETQYF. Here the CDR3 DNA reads TGTGCCAGTAACTCCGGGCAGGGGGAGACCCAGTACTTC.

The chain combines TRBV27 with TRBJ2-7; D is uncertain. The CDR3 runs to 12 residues. V was cut by 6 bases and J by 2 bases, with 8 bases left in between. Germline CDR1 MNHEY, CDR2 SMNVEV (reference sequence). This CDR3 is CASSRYPYEQYF. The CDR3 nucleotides read TGTGCCAGCAGCCGCTACCCCTACGAGCAGTACTTC.

The rearrangement joins TRBV27 to TRBJ2-1; TRBD2 aligns across 11 bases. The CDR3 totals 16 residues. J lost 8 bases, V lost 5 bases, and 11 bases had no gene match. Looked up from germline, CDR1 is MNHEY and CDR2 is SMNVEV (reference sequence). The CDR3 DNA reads TGTGCCAGCAGTCCCCGCCGACTAGCGGGATCGGATGAGCAGTTCTTC. This translates into CASSPRRLAGSDEQFF.

The chain is built from TRBV11-2 and TRBJ2-1, with TRBD2 identical over 14 bases. The CDR3 is made up of 15 amino acids. Germline V gene lookup returns CDR1 SGHAT and CDR2 FQNNGV. V lost 4 bases, J lost 9 bases, and 5 bases stayed unmatched. CDR3 residues: CASSWGTSGGLEQFF. The DNA for the CDR3 is TGTGCCAGCAGCTGGGGGACTAGCGGGGGCCTTGAGCAGTTCTTC.

This clone showed up just once. This rearrangement joins TRBV7-9 to TRBJ2-3, with D hard to call. This CDR3 contains 16 residues. Trimming took 4 bases from V and 0 from J, leaving 14 bases between them. CDR1 is SEHNR and CDR2 is FQNEAQ in the germline V gene (reference sequence). CDR3 sequence (DNA): TGTGCCAGCAGCTCTTCTCCTGGGCCTAGCACAGATACGCAGTATTTT. This encodes CASSSSPGPSTDTQYF.

V is TRBV7-2 and J is TRBJ2-1, with TRBD2 identical over 9 bases. The CDR3 has 15 residues. The J segment lost 4 bases and the V segment lost 3 bases, leaving 4 bases of the junction unmatched. The germline V gene has CDR1 SGHTA and CDR2 FQGNSA. The CDR3 loop reads CASSLQAGGYNEQFF. CDR3 DNA: TGTGCCAGCAGCTTGCAAGCGGGGGGTTACAATGAGCAGTTCTTC.

The chain joins TRBV15 to TRBJ2-1, with 16 nucleotides matching TRBD2. Unmatched junction bases numbered 3, after V lost 2 bases and J lost 8 bases. The CDR3 is 16 amino acids. Germline assignment: CDR1 LNHNV and CDR2 YYDKDF (reference sequence). The CDR3 bases are TGTGCCACCAGCAGAACCGGGACTAGCGGGAGGGATGAGCAGTTCTTC. Its translation is CATSRTGTSGRDEQFF. Full variable domain (outside the CDR3, taken from reference TRBV15 and TRBJ2-1): DAMVIQNPRYQVTQFGKPVTLSCSQTLNHNVMYWYQQKSSQAPKLLFHYYDKDFNNEADTPDNFQSRRPNTSFCFLDIRSPGLGDTAMYLCATSRTGTSGRDEQFFGPGTRLTVL.

A note on this clone: Different DNA sequences within this sample yield the same CDR3. This sequence joins TRBV19 and TRBJ2-1, with 10 positions matching TRBD1. The CDR3 is made up of 15 amino acids. The V segment lost 3 bases and the J segment 4 bases; nucleotides outside the gene matches: 3. Germline lookup yields CDR1 LNHDA and CDR2 SQIVND (reference sequence). The CDR3 sequence is CASSILGQGYNEQFF. DNA of the CDR3: TGTGCCAGTAGTATCCTGGGACAGGGGTACAATGAGCAGTTCTTC.

The chain links TRBV5-4 to TRBJ2-6, with TRBD1 identical over 9 bases. The trim removed 4 bases at V and 0 bases at J, leaving 2 bases unmatched. CDR3 size: 16 residues. The V gene's germline CDR1 is SGHNT and CDR2 YYREEE (reference sequence). For the CDR3, the DNA is TGTGCCAGCAGCGACAGGGGGAGCTCTGGGGCCAACGTCCTGACTTTC. Its translation: CASSDRGSSGANVLTF. Drawing the rest from reference TRBV5-4 and TRBJ2-6, the complete variable domain is ETGVTQSPTHLIKTRGQQVTLRCSSQSGHNTVSWYQQALGQGPQFIFQYYREEENGRGNFPPRFSGLQFPNYSSELNVNALELDDSALYLCASSDRGSSGANVLTFGAGSRLTVL.

The CDR3 coding sequence is TGTGCCAGCAGCTTGGGGGACAGGAGCGGCTATGGCTACACCTTC. This sequence encodes CASSLGDRSGYGYTF. The J gene is TRBJ1-2, the V gene TRBV5-4; 8 positions agree with TRBD1. The CDR3 sequence is 15 residues long. Germline V gene sequence: CDR1 SGHNT, CDR2 YYREEE (reference sequence). Trimming removed 0 bases from V and 4 bases from J; junction bases left unmatched: 5.

DNA for the CDR3: TGTGCCTGTCGGGGGGGCTACAATGAGCAGTTCTTC. Translating it yields CACRGGYNEQFF. V is TRBV27 and J is TRBJ2-1; 8 positions agree with TRBD2. The CDR3 is made up of 12 amino acids. Germline assignment: CDR1 MNHEY and CDR2 SMNVEV (reference sequence). V lost 11 bases, J lost 3 bases, and 3 bases stayed unmatched.

The rearrangement links TRBV29-1 to TRBJ2-3; no firm D call. The germline V gene has CDR1 SQVTM and CDR2 ANQGSEA. The CDR3 runs 12 residues. The V gene lost 4 bases and the J gene lost 0 bases, with 5 bases spanning the gap. The CDR3 nucleotides are TGCAGCGTTGTTATTAGCACAGATACGCAGTATTTT. Translating gives CSVVISTDTQYF.

Many counts were recorded for this clone. The V gene is TRBV5-3, the J gene TRBJ1-6; D is ambiguous. Being an ORF, TRBV5-3 has a function that is uncertain. Trimming removed 4 bases at V and 8 bases at J, with 10 bases between. This CDR3 has 13 residues. CDR3 sequence reads: CARSGETYSPLHF. CDR3 nucleotides: TGTGCCAGAAGCGGGGAGACTTATTCACCCCTCCACTTT.

The V gene is TRBV20-1, the J gene TRBJ2-1, with D unclear. Germline V gives CDR1 DFQATT, CDR2 SNEGSKA (reference sequence). This CDR3 spans 11 amino acids. Trimming took off 6 bases at V and 10 bases at J, with 13 bases between the two ends. This chain's CDR3 is CSAPDLEEQFF. DNA for the CDR3: TGCAGTGCCCCCGACCTAGAGGAGCAGTTCTTC.

This clone was found once. This chain links TRBV15 with TRBJ2-1, with a possible D match to TRBD1 (6 bases). The CDR3 sequence is 15 residues long. Looked up from germline, CDR1 is LNHNV and CDR2 is YYDKDF (reference sequence). V lost 6 bases and J lost 7, with 19 bases in between. The CDR3 bases are TGTGCCACCAGAGAGGGGGTCAGGGAACAAAATGAGCAGTTCTTC. It yields the protein CATREGVREQNEQFF. The complete variable domain, with remaining parts taken from reference TRBV15 and TRBJ2-1, reads DAMVIQNPRYQVTQFGKPVTLSCSQTLNHNVMYWYQQKSSQAPKLLFHYYDKDFNNEADTPDNFQSRRPNTSFCFLDIRSPGLGDTAMYLCATREGVREQNEQFFGPGTRLTVL.

V gene TRBV7-8 combines with J gene TRBJ2-1, with D maybe TRBD2 (6 bases). The CDR3 contains 15 residues. Trimming stripped 1 base from V and 5 bases from J, with 12 bases between. Germline V CDR1 and CDR2: SGHVS, FQNEAQ. CDR3 DNA sequence: TGTGCCAGCAGCTTAGGTACTAGCTCGAACAATGAGCAGTTCTTC. This gives the protein CASSLGTSSNNEQFF.

The chain uses TRBV5-6 and TRBJ2-3; TRBD2 agrees at 12 bases. The germline V gene has CDR1 SGHDT and CDR2 YYEEEE. V gave up 4 bases and J gave up 4 bases; unmatched junction bases: 13. The CDR3 contains 18 residues. CDR3 in amino acids: CASSPTSGSLSSADTQYF. The CDR3, as DNA: TGTGCCAGCAGCCCGACTAGCGGGAGTTTGTCTTCAGCAGATACGCAGTATTTT.

The chain recombines TRBV7-9 with TRBJ2-7; 9 bases line up with TRBD1. The V gene end was trimmed by 8 bases and the J gene end by 6 bases; junction bases not matched to a gene: 11. This CDR3 region has 14 residues. Germline CDR1 is SEHNR and CDR2 is FQNEAQ (reference sequence). CDR3 in amino acids: CASPRPGTGPEQYF. Here the CDR3 DNA reads TGTGCCAGCCCCCGACCCGGGACAGGGCCCGAGCAGTACTTC.